Listed below are T cell receptor beta chains from one sample, sequenced in a study of regulatory T cells in long-lasting Graves disease. From the multiplex PCR reads, TCRdb called clonotypes with MiXCR, one entry per CDR3 protein. The sample yields approximately 560,000 distinct CDR3 sequences, around 15% seen once. These data were also reused for a study on T cells in Graves' hyperthyroidism and ophthalmopathy.

The source was peripheral blood mononuclear cells (PBMCs), collected at new diagnosis, from a patient treated with antithyroid drugs. Receptor source: a man younger than 35 with Graves disease. Both conserved end residues are part of each CDR3. The order of the fields is D gene, clone size, J gene, V gene, CDR3 DNA, CDR3 protein. D genes are given only for firm matches. Expanded clones get a size class; other rows say once, few or many, or leave the size out.

>NA|NA|TRBJ2-1|TRBV12-3/TRBV12-4
TGTGCCAGCACCCTGGGGGGACATATCTACAATGAGCAGTTCTTC
CASTLGGHIYNEQFF
>NA|NA|TRBJ1-6|TRBV20-1
TGCAGTGCTAGGGGCCAGGAAGGTTCACCCCTCCACTTT
CSARGQEGSPLHF
>NA|few|TRBJ2-2|TRBV4-2
TGTGCCAGCAGCCATCTTGGGTACGGGGAGCTGTTTTTT
CASSHLGYGELFF
>NA|NA|TRBJ1-2|TRBV29-1
TGCAGCGTTGAAGGCAGGGGTCGGGGCTATGGCTACACCTTC
CSVEGRGRGYGYTF
>TRBD2|many|TRBJ2-3|TRBV5-5
TGTGCCAGCAGCTCGGGACTAGCGGGAGTCCGGACAGATACGCAGTATTTT
CASSSGLAGVRTDTQYF
>TRBD1|NA|TRBJ2-3|TRBV30
TGTGCCTGGGCCCCTCTCGACAGGGCGTTCACAGATACGCAGTATTTT
CAWAPLDRAFTDTQYF
>NA|many|TRBJ2-2|TRBV12-3/TRBV12-4
TGTGCCAGCACCCGAATCGGAGTACGCAGCACCGGGGAGCTGTTTTTT
CASTRIGVRSTGELFF
>NA|NA|TRBJ2-7|TRBV11-2
TGTGCCAGCAGCGACCTTGTCTACGAGCAGTACTTC
CASSDLVYEQYF
>NA|many|TRBJ2-1|TRBV7-9
TGTGCCAGCAGCTATGCCCCGCGGGGTGAGCAGTTCTTC
CASSYAPRGEQFF
>NA|NA|TRBJ2-3|TRBV5-1
TGCGCCAGCAGCTTGTTTGCTGGGGAGGATACGCAGTATTTT
CASSLFAGEDTQYF
>NA|many|TRBJ2-3|TRBV2
TGTGCCAGCAGTGAAAAGGATTCCCTAGCGTTCACAGATACGCAGTATTTT
CASSEKDSLAFTDTQYF
>TRBD1|few|TRBJ1-1|TRBV19
TGTGCCAGTAGTATAAAGGACAGGGTGGGTAAGAACACTGAAGCTTTCTTT
CASSIKDRVGKNTEAFF
>NA|few|TRBJ1-5|TRBV29-1
TGCAGCGTAGTGGGAAATGGCAATCAGCCCCAGCATTTT
CSVVGNGNQPQHF
>NA|many|TRBJ2-1|TRBV3-1
TGTGCCAGCAGCCAAGTAGACTTACTGGATGAGCAGTTCTTC
CASSQVDLLDEQFF
>TRBD1|few|TRBJ2-5|TRBV14
TGTGCCAGCAGCCCGCAGGGACAGACACAAGAGACCCAGTACTTC
CASSPQGQTQETQYF
>NA|few|TRBJ2-3|TRBV18
TGTGCCAGCTCACCGCGGGGACGGGTCAAGGATACGCAGTATTTT
CASSPRGRVKDTQYF
>NA|NA|TRBJ2-3|TRBV7-9
TGTGCCAGCAGTCCTCCGCCCCCCTCTCCCACAGATACGCAGTATTTT
CASSPPPPSPTDTQYF
>NA|NA|TRBJ2-5|TRBV25-1
TGTGCCAGCAGCGACCCCTCGACGGACCAAGAGACCCAGTACTTC
CASSDPSTDQETQYF
>NA|many|TRBJ2-2|TRBV3-1
TGTGCCAGCAGCCGGCAGACCGGGGAGCTGTTTTTT
CASSRQTGELFF
>TRBD2|NA|TRBJ2-2|TRBV20-1
TGCAGTGCTAGAGATGGCGGGAGGGCCGATGGGGAGCTGTTTTTT
CSARDGGRADGELFF
>NA|few|TRBJ1-1|TRBV10-1
TGCGCCAGCAATTTATCGCCCGCTTTCTTT
CASNLSPAFF